The present T cell receptor beta chain was sequenced within a study of CD8 T cells in Susac syndrome. Sequencing of TCR beta, carried out with a high-throughput approach, was applied to CD8+ and CD4+ T cells from the blood. The study used treatment-naive patients who had stable or active relapsing-remitting disease as multiple sclerosis controls. The authors negatively isolated CD8+ and CD4+ T cells and FACS-enriched TEMRA cells. An amount of RNA that ranged from roughly 0.5 to 1 ug was reverse transcribed with random hexamers. The method of amplification for TCR beta CDR3 was immunoSEQ multiplex PCR, covering 54 Vbeta and 13 Jbeta. TCRdb re-called the immunoSEQ multiplex PCR reads with MiXCR, one entry per CDR3 protein. The sample holds about 150,000 distinct CDR3 sequences, approximately 93% seen once. The CDR3 runs to 14 residues. Germline V gene data show CDR1 as SGDLS and CDR2 as YYNGEE. Trimming stripped 3 bases from V and 0 bases from J, with 10 bases between.

The TCR originated in a human donor with multiple sclerosis. The chain couples TRBV9 to TRBJ2-7, with D possibly TRBD1 on 6 matching bases. The sample comprised CD8+ T cells from PBMCs. CDR3 DNA sequence: TGTGCCAGCAGCGCCACAGGGAGCTCCTACGAGCAGTACTTC. It is translated as CASSATGSSYEQYF.